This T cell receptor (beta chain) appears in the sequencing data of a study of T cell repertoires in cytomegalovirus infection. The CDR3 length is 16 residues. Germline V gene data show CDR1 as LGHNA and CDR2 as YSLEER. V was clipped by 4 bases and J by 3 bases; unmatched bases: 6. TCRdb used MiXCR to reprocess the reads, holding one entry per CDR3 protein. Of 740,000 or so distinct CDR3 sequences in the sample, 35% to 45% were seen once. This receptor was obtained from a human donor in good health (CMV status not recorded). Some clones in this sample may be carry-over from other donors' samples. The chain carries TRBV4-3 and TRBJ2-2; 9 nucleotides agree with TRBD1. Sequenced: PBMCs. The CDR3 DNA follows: TGCGCCAGCAGCCGGGCCGGGACAGGGTACACCGGGGAGCTGTTTTTT. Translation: CASSRAGTGYTGELFF.